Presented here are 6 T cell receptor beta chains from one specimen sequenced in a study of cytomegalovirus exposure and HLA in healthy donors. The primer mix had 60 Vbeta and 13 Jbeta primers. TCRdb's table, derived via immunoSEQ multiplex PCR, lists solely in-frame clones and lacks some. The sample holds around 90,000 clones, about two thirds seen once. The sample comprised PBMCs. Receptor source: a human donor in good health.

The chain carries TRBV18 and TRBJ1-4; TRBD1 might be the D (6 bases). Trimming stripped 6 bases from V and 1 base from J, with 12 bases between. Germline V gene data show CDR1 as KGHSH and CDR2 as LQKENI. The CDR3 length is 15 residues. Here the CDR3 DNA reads TGTGCCAGCTCGCACAACAGGGAAACTAATGAAAAACTGTTTTTT. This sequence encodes CASSHNRETNEKLFF. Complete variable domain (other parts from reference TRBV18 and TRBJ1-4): NAGVMQNPRHLVRRRGQEARLRCSPMKGHSHVYWYRQLPEEGLKFMVYLQKENIIDESGMPKERFSAEFPKEGPSILRIQQVVRGDSAAYFCASSHNRETNEKLFFGSGTQLSVL.

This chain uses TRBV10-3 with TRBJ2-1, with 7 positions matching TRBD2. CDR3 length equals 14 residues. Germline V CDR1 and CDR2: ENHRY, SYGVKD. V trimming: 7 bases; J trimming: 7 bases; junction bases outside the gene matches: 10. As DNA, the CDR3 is TGTGCCATCACCCGGGGGGTCGGTAGGAATGAGCAGTTCTTC. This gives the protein CAITRGVGRNEQFF.

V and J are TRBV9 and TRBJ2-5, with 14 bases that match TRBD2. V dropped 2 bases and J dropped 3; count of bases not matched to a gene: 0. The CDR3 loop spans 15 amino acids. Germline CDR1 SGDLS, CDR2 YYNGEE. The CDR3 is CASSVTSGGEETQYF. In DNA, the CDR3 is TGTGCCAGCAGCGTGACTAGCGGGGGGGAAGAGACCCAGTACTTC. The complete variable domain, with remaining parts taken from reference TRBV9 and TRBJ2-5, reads DSGVTQTPKHLITATGQRVTLRCSPRSGDLSVYWYQQSLDQGLQFLIQYYNGEERAKGNILERFSAQQFPDLHSELNLSSLELGDSALYFCASSVTSGGEETQYFGPGTRLLVL.

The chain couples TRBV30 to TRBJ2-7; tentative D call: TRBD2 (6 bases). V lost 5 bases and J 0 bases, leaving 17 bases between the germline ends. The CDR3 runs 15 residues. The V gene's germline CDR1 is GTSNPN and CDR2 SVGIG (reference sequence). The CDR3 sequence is CAWHSFKGGSYEQYF. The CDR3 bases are TGTGCCTGGCACTCTTTCAAGGGAGGCTCCTACGAGCAGTACTTC.

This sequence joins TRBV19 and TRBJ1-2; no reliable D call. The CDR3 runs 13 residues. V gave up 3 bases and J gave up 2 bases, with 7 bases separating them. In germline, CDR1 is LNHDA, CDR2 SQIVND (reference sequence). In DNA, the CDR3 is TGTGCCAGTAGTATCACACAGAACTATGGCTACACCTTC. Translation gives CASSITQNYGYTF.

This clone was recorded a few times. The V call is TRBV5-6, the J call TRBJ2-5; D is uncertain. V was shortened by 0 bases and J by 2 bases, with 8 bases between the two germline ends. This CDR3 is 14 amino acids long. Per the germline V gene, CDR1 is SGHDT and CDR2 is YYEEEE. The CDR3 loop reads CASSLVPGQETQYF. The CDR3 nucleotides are TGTGCCAGCAGCTTGGTACCAGGTCAAGAGACCCAGTACTTC.